A single sample gave rise to the 20 T cell receptor beta chains below, sequenced in a study of blood T cell repertoires in COVID-19. Libraries were prepared by immunoSEQ multiplex PCR; TCRdb keeps only in-frame clonotypes and omits some of them. The sample holds under 250,000 clones, 83% seen once. The specimen sequenced was peripheral blood. The receptors originated from a woman aged 35 to 49 with active or convalescent COVID-19.

The chain employs TRBV7-9 and TRBJ1-2, with D possibly matching TRBD1 (6 bases). V was cut by 5 bases and J by 8 bases, with 18 bases left in between. This CDR3 has 14 residues. Germline CDR1 and CDR2: SEHNR and FQNEAQ (reference sequence). This CDR3 is CASSPDQGKGGYTF. CDR3 DNA: TGTGCCAGCAGCCCGGATCAGGGGAAGGGGGGCTACACCTTC.

The CDR3 bases are TGTGCCAGCAGTGGAGGGACAGCGTTTAATGAAAAACTGTTTTTT. This encodes CASSGGTAFNEKLFF. The chain combines TRBV2 with TRBJ1-4; 7 bases are shared with TRBD1. The CDR3 is 15 amino acids. The J segment lost 4 bases and the V segment lost 4 bases, leaving 6 bases of the junction unmatched. The germline gives CDR1 SNHLY, CDR2 FYNNEI.

The gene calls are TRBV21-1 and TRBJ2-3; the DNA was not compared with TRBD2, the D call given in the table. TRBV21-1 is termed a pseudogene. The CDR3 loop spans 21 amino acids. The CDR3 is CASSKSQNTSGGLGHTDTQYF. CDR3 bases: TGTGCCAGCAGCAAATCACAGAACACTAGCGGGGGGCTCGGGCACACAGATACGCAGTATTTT.

V gene TRBV7-5 combines with J gene TRBJ2-2; the table's D gene call, TRBD1, was not cross checked with the DNA. TRBV7-5 is a known pseudogene. The CDR3 length is 17 residues. The CDR3, as DNA: TGTGCCAGAAGCCCCTCAAGTCGTGAACACGACACCGGGGAGCTGTTTTTT. Protein sequence: CARSPSSREHDTGELFF.

This chain uses TRBV6-5 with TRBJ1-1; D gene uncertain. V was clipped by 2 bases and J by 4 bases, with 8 bases between them. Germline V gene lookup returns CDR1 MNHEY and CDR2 SVGAGI. This CDR3 has 13 amino acids. CDR3 nucleotide sequence: TGTGCCAGCAGTTACCCCGCCGGCACTGAAGCTTTCTTT. Translation: CASSYPAGTEAFF.

In its sample, this clone was seen a few times. The chain joins TRBV30 to TRBJ2-7; D may be TRBD1 (6 bases). There are 13 residues in the CDR3. Germline V gene sequence: CDR1 GTSNPN, CDR2 SVGIG (reference sequence). Trimming took 4 bases from V and 2 from J, leaving 12 bases between them. CDR3 sequence: CAWTGVSPYEQYF. The DNA of the CDR3 is TGTGCCTGGACAGGGGTTAGTCCCTACGAGCAGTACTTC. The full variable domain, completed using reference TRBV30 and TRBJ2-7, is SQTIHQWPATLVQPVGSPLSLECTVEGTSNPNLYWYRQAAGRGLQLLFYSVGIGQISSEVPQNLSASRPQDRQFILSSKKLLLSDSGFYLCAWTGVSPYEQYFGPGTRLTVT.

The chain recombines TRBV28 with TRBJ2-7; TRBD2 matches at 10 bases. In germline, CDR1 is MDHEN, CDR2 SYDVKM. The length of the CDR3 is 15 residues. Germline trimming cut 6 bases from V and 4 bases from J; bases unmatched to any gene: 9. The CDR3 protein is CASRSLGTSAYEQYF. The CDR3 DNA reads as TGTGCCAGCAGGAGCCTCGGGACTAGCGCATACGAGCAGTACTTC.

The chain links TRBV7-9 to TRBJ1-5; no reliable D call. Between the trimmed V and J ends, which lost 1 base and 9 bases, there was a span of 10 bases. The length of the CDR3 is 13 residues. The germline V gene has CDR1 SEHNR and CDR2 FQNEAQ (reference sequence). The CDR3 sequence: CASSLGFGRPQHF. CDR3 DNA: TGTGCCAGCAGCTTAGGGTTTGGGAGGCCCCAGCATTTT. Full variable domain (remainder filled in from reference TRBV7-9 and TRBJ1-5): DTGVSQNPRHKITKRGQNVTFRCDPISEHNRLYWYRQTLGQGPEFLTYFQNEAQLEKSRLLSDRFSAERPKGSFSTLEIQRTEQGDSAMYLCASSLGFGRPQHFGDGTRLSIL.

In its sample, this clone was seen once. The chain combines TRBV5-1 with TRBJ2-1, with D possibly matching TRBD1 (5 bases). Trimming left V 1 base short and J 0 bases short, with 8 bases between. In germline, CDR1 is SGHRS, CDR2 YFSETQ. The CDR3 runs to 15 residues. This CDR3 reads CASSLTGDSYNEQFF. CDR3 coding DNA: TGCGCCAGCAGCTTGACAGGCGACTCCTACAATGAGCAGTTCTTC. The variable domain in full, with the rest retrieved from reference TRBV5-1 and TRBJ2-1, is KAGVTQTPRYLIKTRGQQVTLSCSPISGHRSVSWYQQTPGQGLQFLFEYFSETQRNKGNFPGRFSGRQFSNSRSEMNVSTLELGDSALYLCASSLTGDSYNEQFFGPGTRLTVL.

This clone was observed a single time. V gene TRBV10-3 combines with J gene TRBJ2-2, with 8 nucleotides matching TRBD2. V shed 5 bases, J shed 5 bases, and the junction held 7 bases outside the gene matches. From germline, CDR1 is ENHRY and CDR2 SYGVKD. The CDR3 runs 15 residues. The DNA for the CDR3 is TGTGCCATCAGTCGAGCGGGAGTCGGTACCGGGGAGCTGTTTTTT. Translated, it gives CAISRAGVGTGELFF.

The chain joins TRBV28 to TRBJ1-2; TRBD1 matches at 8 bases. The junction had 14 bases not matched to a gene; V was cut back by 5 bases and J by 3 bases. CDR1 MDHEN and CDR2 SYDVKM come from the germline V gene. This CDR3 is 17 amino acids long. CDR3 bases: TGTGCCAGCAGTATTAAAATCAACAGGGGGGCTTACTATGGCTACACCTTC. Its protein product is CASSIKINRGAYYGYTF.

The chain carries TRBV15 and TRBJ1-5; D unclear. Per germline, CDR1 LNHNV and CDR2 YYDKDF (reference sequence). CDR3 length: 15 residues. Trimming shortened V by 0 bases and J by 3 bases, and 9 bases separated the two germline ends. This chain's CDR3 is CATSRDSGINQPQHF. CDR3 in DNA: TGTGCCACCAGCAGAGACTCGGGGATCAATCAGCCCCAGCATTTT. Full variable domain (rest looked up from reference TRBV15 and TRBJ1-5): DAMVIQNPRYQVTQFGKPVTLSCSQTLNHNVMYWYQQKSSQAPKLLFHYYDKDFNNEADTPDNFQSRRPNTSFCFLDIRSPGLGDTAMYLCATSRDSGINQPQHFGDGTRLSIL.

The chain employs TRBV30 and TRBJ2-3, with 15 bases lining up with TRBD2. V was pared by 4 bases and J by 0 bases, with 14 bases of the junction left unmatched. The CDR3 totals 20 residues. Germline V gene sequence: CDR1 GTSNPN, CDR2 SVGIG (reference sequence). The DNA for the CDR3 is TGTGCCTGGAACCGTCGGACTAGCGGGGGGGGACTAACTAGCACAGATACGCAGTATTTT. Translation gives CAWNRRTSGGGLTSTDTQYF.

The V and J genes are TRBV5-1 and TRBJ2-1; D is possibly TRBD1 (6 bases). Trimming removed 4 bases from V and 4 bases from J, with 15 bases in between. Germline V gene lookup returns CDR1 SGHRS and CDR2 YFSETQ. The CDR3 has 15 residues. The CDR3 region has the DNA TGCGCCAGCAGCCCCCCGGGACAAACATACAATGAGCAGTTCTTC. Its protein product is CASSPPGQTYNEQFF.

V and J are TRBV7-3 and TRBJ2-1; D perhaps matches TRBD2 (5 bases). The CDR3 is 13 residues long. Germline CDR1 reads SGHTA; CDR2 reads FQGTGA. Between the trimmed V and J ends, which lost 5 bases and 2 bases, there was a span of 7 bases. The CDR3 sequence is CASSHGAYNEQFF. The CDR3, as DNA: TGTGCCAGCAGCCACGGGGCCTACAATGAGCAGTTCTTC.

The J gene is TRBJ2-7, the V gene TRBV15; 10 bases match TRBD2. The CDR3 extends over 16 amino acids. From germline, CDR1 is LNHNV and CDR2 YYDKDF (reference sequence). Trimming cost V 1 base and J 7 bases; bases outside gene matches: 10. The chain's CDR3 is CATSRAGLAGAGEQYF. CDR3 DNA sequence: TGTGCCACCAGCAGAGCTGGGCTAGCGGGAGCTGGGGAGCAGTACTTC.

CDR3 sequence reads: CASNSLGELFF. CDR3 DNA sequence: TGTGCCAGCAACTCCCTAGGGGAGCTGTTTTTT. J is TRBJ2-2 and V is TRBV27; D is unresolved. Germline V gene sequence: CDR1 MNHEY, CDR2 SMNVEV (reference sequence). Trimming took off 7 bases at V and 8 bases at J, with 8 bases between the two ends. This CDR3 contains 11 residues.

The CDR3 coding sequence is TGTGCCATGGGGGGGGACAATGAGCAGTTCTTC. The encoded protein is CAMGGDNEQFF. The V gene is TRBV10-3, the J gene TRBJ2-1; TRBD2 agrees at 7 bases. Germline loops: CDR1 ENHRY, CDR2 SYGVKD. Trimming took 9 bases from V and 5 from J; bases not matched to a gene: 1. The CDR3 is made up of 11 amino acids.

The chain recombines TRBV19 with TRBJ1-2, with D hard to call. V was trimmed by 10 bases and J by 6 bases, leaving 12 bases between them. Germline V CDR1 and CDR2: LNHDA, SQIVND (reference sequence). The CDR3 has 11 amino acids. Here the CDR3 reads CATGSVHGYTF. CDR3 nucleotide sequence: TGTGCCACCGGTTCTGTGCATGGCTACACCTTC.

This chain uses TRBV29-1 with TRBJ1-2; no clear D gene. Germline V gene sequence: CDR1 SQVTM, CDR2 ANQGSEA. This CDR3 contains 14 residues. V lost 0 bases and J lost 5, with 13 bases in between. CDR3 DNA sequence: TGCAGCGTTGAAGATCTTGGCAGAGCGTATGGCTACACCTTC. Protein product: CSVEDLGRAYGYTF.